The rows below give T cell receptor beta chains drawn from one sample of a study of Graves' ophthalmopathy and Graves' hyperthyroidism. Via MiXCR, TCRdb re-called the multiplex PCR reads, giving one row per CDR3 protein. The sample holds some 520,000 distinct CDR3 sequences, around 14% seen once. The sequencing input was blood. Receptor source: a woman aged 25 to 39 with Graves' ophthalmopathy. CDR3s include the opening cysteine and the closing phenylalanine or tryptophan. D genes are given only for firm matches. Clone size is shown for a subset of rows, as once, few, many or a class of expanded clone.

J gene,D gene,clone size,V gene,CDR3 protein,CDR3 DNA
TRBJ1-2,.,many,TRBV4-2,CASSLRTDGYGYTF,TGTGCCAGCAGCCTCCGGACAGACGGCTATGGCTACACCTTC
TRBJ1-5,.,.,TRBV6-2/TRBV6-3,CASRSGGSDQPQHF,TGTGCCAGCCGATCCGGTGGGTCTGATCAGCCCCAGCATTTT
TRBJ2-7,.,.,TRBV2,CASVRFDEQYF,TGTGCCAGCGTGCGGTTCGACGAGCAGTACTTC
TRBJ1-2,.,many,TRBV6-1,CASTGDELYGYTF,TGTGCCAGCACCGGGGACGAGCTCTATGGCTACACCTTC
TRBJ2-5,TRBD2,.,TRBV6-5,CASSYTKTSGTLGETQDF,TGTGCCAGCAGTTACACGAAGACTAGCGGGACCCTGGGAGAGACCCAGGACTTC
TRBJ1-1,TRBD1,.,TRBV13,CASSRGGGPGGAPSNTEAFF,TGTGCCAGCAGCCGAGGGGGGGGACCAGGGGGCGCCCCCTCCAACACTGAAGCTTTCTTT
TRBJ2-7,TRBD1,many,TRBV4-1,CASSSAGGSYEQYF,TGCGCCAGCAGTTCGGCAGGGGGCTCCTACGAGCAGTACTTC
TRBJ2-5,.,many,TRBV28,CASSPMGTGTIGETQYF,TGTGCCAGCAGCCCTATGGGGACGGGGACCATCGGAGAGACCCAGTACTTC
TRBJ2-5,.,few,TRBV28,CASLPYSGSVQETQYF,TGTGCCAGCCTTCCTTACTCCGGGAGCGTACAAGAGACCCAGTACTTC
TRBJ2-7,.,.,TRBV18,CASSPYGYAISYEQYF,TGTGCCAGCTCACCATACGGATACGCAATTTCCTACGAGCAGTACTTC
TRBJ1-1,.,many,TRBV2,CASKTTELNTEAFF,TGTGCCAGCAAGACGACGGAATTGAACACTGAAGCTTTCTTT
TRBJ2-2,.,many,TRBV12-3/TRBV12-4,CASTSVSTKYTGELFF,TGTGCCAGCACCTCAGTGTCGACAAAATACACCGGGGAGCTGTTTTTT
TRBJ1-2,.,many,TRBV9,CASSVGRHNNNYGYTF,TGTGCCAGCAGCGTAGGGCGGCACAACAATAACTATGGCTACACCTTC
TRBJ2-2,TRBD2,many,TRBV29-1,CSVDSGNTGELFF,TGCAGCGTTGATAGCGGGAATACCGGGGAGCTGTTTTTT
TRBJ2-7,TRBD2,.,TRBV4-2,CASSQAKGAGTYEQYF,TGTGCCAGCAGCCAAGCCAAGGGAGCGGGAACCTACGAGCAGTACTTC
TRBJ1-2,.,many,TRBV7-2,CASRARSLESYTF,TGTGCCAGCAGGGCCCGGTCCCTGGAGAGCTACACCTTC
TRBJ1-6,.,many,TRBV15,CATSRDVKGGSPLHF,TGTGCCACCAGCAGAGATGTGAAGGGCGGCTCACCCCTCCACTTT
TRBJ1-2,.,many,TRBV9,CASSNGRQDYGYTF,TGTGCCAGCAGCAACGGGAGGCAGGACTATGGCTACACCTTC
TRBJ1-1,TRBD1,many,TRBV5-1,CASSQKTGRIEAFF,TGCGCCAGCAGCCAGAAGACAGGGCGTATTGAAGCTTTCTTT
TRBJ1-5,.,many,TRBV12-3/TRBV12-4,CASSFRRGSQPQHF,TGTGCCAGCAGTTTCAGGCGGGGCAGTCAGCCCCAGCATTTT
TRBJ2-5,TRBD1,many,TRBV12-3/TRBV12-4,CASSLDRGSQETQYF,TGTGCCAGCAGTTTAGACAGGGGCTCCCAAGAGACCCAGTACTTC
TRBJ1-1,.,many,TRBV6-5,CASSYGGDTEAFF,TGTGCCAGCAGTTACGGGGGTGACACTGAAGCTTTCTTT
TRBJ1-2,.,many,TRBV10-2,CASSESGPIGYTF,TGCGCCAGCAGTGAGTCGGGCCCGATTGGCTACACCTTC